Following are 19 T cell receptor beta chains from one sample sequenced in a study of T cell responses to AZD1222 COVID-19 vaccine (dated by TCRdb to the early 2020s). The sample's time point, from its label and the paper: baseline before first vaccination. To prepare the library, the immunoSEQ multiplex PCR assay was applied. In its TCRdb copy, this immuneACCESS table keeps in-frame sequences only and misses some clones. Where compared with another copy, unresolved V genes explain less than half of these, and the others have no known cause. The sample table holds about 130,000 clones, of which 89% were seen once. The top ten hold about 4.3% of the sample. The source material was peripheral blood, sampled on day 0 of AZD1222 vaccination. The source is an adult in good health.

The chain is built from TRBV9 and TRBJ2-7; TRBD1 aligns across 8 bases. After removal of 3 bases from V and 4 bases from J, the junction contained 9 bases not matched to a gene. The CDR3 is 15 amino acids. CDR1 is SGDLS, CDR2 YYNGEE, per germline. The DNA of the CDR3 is TGTGCCAGCAGCGCCGGACAGGGAGGTATGTACGAGCAGTACTTC. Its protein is CASSAGQGGMYEQYF.

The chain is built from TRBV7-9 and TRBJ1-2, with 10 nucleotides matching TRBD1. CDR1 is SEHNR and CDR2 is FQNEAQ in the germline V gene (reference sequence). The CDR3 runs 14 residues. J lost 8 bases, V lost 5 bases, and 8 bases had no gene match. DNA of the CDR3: TGTGCCAGCAGCCAAAGACAGGGGGCTGAAGGCTACACCTTC. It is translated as CASSQRQGAEGYTF.

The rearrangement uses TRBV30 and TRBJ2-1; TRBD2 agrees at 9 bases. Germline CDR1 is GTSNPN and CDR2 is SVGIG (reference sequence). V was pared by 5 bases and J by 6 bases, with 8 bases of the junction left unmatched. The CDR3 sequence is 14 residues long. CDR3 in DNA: TGTGCCTGGGGGGAGGGGACTAGCATCAATGAGCAGTTCTTC. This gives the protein CAWGEGTSINEQFF.

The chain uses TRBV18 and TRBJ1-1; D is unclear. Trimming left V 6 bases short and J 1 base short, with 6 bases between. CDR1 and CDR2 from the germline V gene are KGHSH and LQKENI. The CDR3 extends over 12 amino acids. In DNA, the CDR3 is TGTGCCAGCTCCCCCTCGAACACTGAAGCTTTCTTT. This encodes CASSPSNTEAFF.

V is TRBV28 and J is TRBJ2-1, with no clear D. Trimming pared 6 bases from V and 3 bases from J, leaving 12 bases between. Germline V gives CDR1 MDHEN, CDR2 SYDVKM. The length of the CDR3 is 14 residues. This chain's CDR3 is CASSLVNYYNEQFF. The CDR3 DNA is TGTGCCAGCAGCCTAGTAAACTACTACAATGAGCAGTTCTTC.

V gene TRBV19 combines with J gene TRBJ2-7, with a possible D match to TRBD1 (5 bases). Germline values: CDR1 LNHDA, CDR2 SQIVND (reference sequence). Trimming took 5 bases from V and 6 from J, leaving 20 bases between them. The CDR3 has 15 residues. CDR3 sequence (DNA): TGTGCCAGTAGTCAGGGCAGCGCCTATAACTCCGAGCAGTACTTC. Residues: CASSQGSAYNSEQYF.

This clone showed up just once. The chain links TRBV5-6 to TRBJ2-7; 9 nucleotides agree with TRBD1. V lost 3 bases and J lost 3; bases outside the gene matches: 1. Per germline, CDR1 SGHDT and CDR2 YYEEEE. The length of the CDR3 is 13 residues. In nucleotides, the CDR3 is TGTGCCAGCAGCTGGACAGGGGACTACGAGCAGTACTTC. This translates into CASSWTGDYEQYF.

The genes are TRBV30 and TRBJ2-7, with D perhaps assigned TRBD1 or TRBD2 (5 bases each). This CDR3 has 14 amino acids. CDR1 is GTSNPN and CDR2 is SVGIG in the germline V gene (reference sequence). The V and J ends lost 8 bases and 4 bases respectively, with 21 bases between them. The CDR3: CARSRDPLGYEQYF. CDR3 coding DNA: TGTGCCAGGTCCCGGGACCCGCTCGGGTACGAGCAGTACTTC.

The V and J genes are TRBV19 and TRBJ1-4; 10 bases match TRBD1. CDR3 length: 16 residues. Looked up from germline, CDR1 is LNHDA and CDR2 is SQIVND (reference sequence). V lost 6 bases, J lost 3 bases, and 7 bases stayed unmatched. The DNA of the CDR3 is TGTGCCAGTAGCCTCGACAGGGGGCGTTCTAATGAAAAACTGTTTTTT. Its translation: CASSLDRGRSNEKLFF.

Here the CDR3 reads CASSLGFMTYEQYF. CDR3 nucleotides: TGTGCCAGCAGCTTAGGGTTCATGACGTACGAGCAGTACTTC. V is TRBV11-2 and J is TRBJ2-7; D remains ambiguous. V lost 1 base, J lost 4 bases, and 11 bases lay in between. CDR1 is SGHAT, CDR2 FQNNGV, per germline. The CDR3 length is 14 residues.

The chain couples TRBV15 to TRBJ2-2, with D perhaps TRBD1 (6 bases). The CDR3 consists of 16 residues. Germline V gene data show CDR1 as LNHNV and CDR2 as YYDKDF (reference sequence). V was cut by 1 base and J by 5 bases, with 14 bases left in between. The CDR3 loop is CATSRVSGTLTGELFF. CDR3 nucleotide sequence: TGTGCCACCAGCAGAGTTTCCGGGACACTAACCGGGGAGCTGTTTTTT.

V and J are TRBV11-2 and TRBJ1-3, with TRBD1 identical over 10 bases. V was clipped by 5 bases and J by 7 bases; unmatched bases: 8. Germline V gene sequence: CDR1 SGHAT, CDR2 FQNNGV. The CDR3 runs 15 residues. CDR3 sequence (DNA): TGTGCCAGCAGCGTCCGGGACAGGGGAATCAACACCATATATTTT. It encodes CASSVRDRGINTIYF. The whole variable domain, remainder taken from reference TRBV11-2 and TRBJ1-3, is EAGVAQSPRYKIIEKRQSVAFWCNPISGHATLYWYQQILGQGPKLLIQFQNNGVVDDSQLPKDRFSAERLKGVDSTLKIQPAKLEDSAVYLCASSVRDRGINTIYFGEGSWLTVV.

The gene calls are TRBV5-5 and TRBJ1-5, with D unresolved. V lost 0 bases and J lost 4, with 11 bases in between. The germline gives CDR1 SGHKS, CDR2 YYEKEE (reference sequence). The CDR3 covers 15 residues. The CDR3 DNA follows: TGTGCCAGCAGCTTGGCATGGGGTTATAATCAGCCCCAGCATTTT. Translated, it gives CASSLAWGYNQPQHF.

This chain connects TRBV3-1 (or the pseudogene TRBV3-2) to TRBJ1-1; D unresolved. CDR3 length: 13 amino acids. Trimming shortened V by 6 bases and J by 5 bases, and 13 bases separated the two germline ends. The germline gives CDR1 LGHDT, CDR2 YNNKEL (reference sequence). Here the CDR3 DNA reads TGTGCCAGCAGACGAAGCGGGGAAACTGAAGCTTTCTTT. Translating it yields CASRRSGETEAFF.

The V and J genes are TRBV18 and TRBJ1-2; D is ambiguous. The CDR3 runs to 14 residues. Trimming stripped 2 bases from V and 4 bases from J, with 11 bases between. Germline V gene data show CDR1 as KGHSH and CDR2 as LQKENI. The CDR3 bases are TGTGCCAGCTCACCATCGGACGGACGCTATGGCTACACCTTC. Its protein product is CASSPSDGRYGYTF.

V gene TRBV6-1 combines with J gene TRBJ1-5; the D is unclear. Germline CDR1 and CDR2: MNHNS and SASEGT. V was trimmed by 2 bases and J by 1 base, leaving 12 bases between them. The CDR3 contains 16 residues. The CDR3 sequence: CASSENRERSNQPQHF. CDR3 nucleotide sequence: TGTGCCAGCAGTGAAAATAGGGAGAGGAGCAATCAGCCCCAGCATTTT.

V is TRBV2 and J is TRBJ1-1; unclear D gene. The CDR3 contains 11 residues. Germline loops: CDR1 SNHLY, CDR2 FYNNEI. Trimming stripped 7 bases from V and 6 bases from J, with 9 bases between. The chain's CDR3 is CASTAFPEAFF. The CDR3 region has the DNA TGTGCCAGCACTGCCTTTCCTGAAGCTTTCTTT.

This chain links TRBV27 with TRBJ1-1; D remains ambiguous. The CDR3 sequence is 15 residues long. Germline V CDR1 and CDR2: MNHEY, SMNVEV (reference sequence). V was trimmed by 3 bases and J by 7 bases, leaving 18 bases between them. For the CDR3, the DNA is TGTGCCAGCAGTTTTACCCGGAGTGCCAGCCTTGAAGCTTTCTTT. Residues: CASSFTRSASLEAFF.

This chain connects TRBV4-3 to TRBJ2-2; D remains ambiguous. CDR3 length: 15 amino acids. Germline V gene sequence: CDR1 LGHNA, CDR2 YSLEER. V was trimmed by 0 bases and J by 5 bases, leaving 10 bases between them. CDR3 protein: CASSQEFVDTGELFF. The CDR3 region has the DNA TGCGCCAGCAGCCAAGAGTTCGTAGATACCGGGGAGCTGTTTTTT.